This T cell receptor (beta chain) was observed in a study of T cells in narcolepsy. For the study at large: Enrolled donors included narcolepsy type 1 or type 2 patients and healthy controls.

Germline V gives CDR1 SNHLY, CDR2 FYNNEI. V was clipped by 7 bases and J by 8 bases; unmatched bases: 3. This CDR3 is 12 amino acids long. TCRdb keeps only in-frame clones here, not all; method: immunoSEQ multiplex PCR. Among about 31,000 clones, about three quarters were seen once, and the ten largest hold about 1.3%. General observations from the study: No autoreactive T cell clone sequences appeared in some memory CD4+ repertoires. Reportedly, autoreactive clonotypes were serially detected in patients' blood but not controls'.

As regards this clone: Its cognate antigen is unknown.

This TCR came from a human donor with narcolepsy. Sequencing used CD45RA- memory CD4+ T cells from PBMCs. The chain carries TRBV2 and TRBJ1-2, with TRBD1 identical over 11 bases. In nucleotides, the CDR3 is TGTGCCAGCATAGGACAGGGGGCAGGCTACACCTTC. It yields the protein CASIGQGAGYTF.